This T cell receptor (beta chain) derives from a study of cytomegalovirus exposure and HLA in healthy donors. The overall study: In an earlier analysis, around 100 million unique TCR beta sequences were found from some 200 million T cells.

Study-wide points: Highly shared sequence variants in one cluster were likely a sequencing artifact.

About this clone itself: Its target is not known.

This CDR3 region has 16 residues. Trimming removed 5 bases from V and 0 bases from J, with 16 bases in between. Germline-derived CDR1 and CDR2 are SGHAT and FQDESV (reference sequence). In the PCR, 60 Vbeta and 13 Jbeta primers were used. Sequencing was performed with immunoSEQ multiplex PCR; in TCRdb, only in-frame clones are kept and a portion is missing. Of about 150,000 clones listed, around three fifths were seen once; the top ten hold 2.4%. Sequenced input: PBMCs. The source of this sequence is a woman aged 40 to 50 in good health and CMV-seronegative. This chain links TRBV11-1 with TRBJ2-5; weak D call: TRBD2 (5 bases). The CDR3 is CASSGRTGYHQETQYF. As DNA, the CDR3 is TGTGCCAGCAGCGGACGAACGGGGTACCACCAAGAGACCCAGTACTTC.